The 11 T cell receptor beta chains below all came from one sample that was sequenced in a study of T cell clones after liver transplantation. Libraries were prepared by immunoSEQ multiplex PCR; TCRdb keeps only in-frame clonotypes and omits some of them. The sample lists approximately 72,000 clones; over 85% were seen once. Sequences were derived from CD4+ T cells from blood, sampled before liver transplant. The receptors were sampled from a human donor who received a liver transplant.

The V gene is TRBV7-6, the J gene TRBJ1-1; D is possibly TRBD1 (5 bases). The CDR3 consists of 13 residues. V was shortened by 3 bases and J by 6 bases, with 11 bases between the two germline ends. CDR1 is SGHVS and CDR2 is FNYEAQ in the germline V gene. In DNA form, the CDR3 reads TGTGCCAGCAGCTTGGGTGTGGGGGCTGAAGCTTTCTTT. It is translated as CASSLGVGAEAFF.

This clone was detected only once. The gene calls are TRBV7-2 and TRBJ2-7; the D is unclear. Looked up from germline, CDR1 is SGHTA and CDR2 is FQGNSA. This CDR3 has 15 amino acids. V dropped 0 bases and J dropped 2 bases, with 11 bases sitting between them. This chain's CDR3 is CASSLAHSAPYEQYF. The CDR3 DNA follows: TGTGCCAGCAGCTTAGCGCACTCAGCCCCCTACGAGCAGTACTTC.

The chain combines TRBV5-5 with TRBJ2-6; 8 nucleotides match TRBD2. Germline CDR1 SGHKS, CDR2 YYEKEE (reference sequence). V shed 4 bases and J 1 base; nucleotides not matched to a gene: 4. The length of the CDR3 is 16 residues. CDR3 residues: CASSPGTSSGANVLTF. CDR3 nucleotides: TGTGCCAGCAGCCCTGGGACTAGTTCTGGGGCCAACGTCCTGACTTTC.

The chain combines TRBV10-1 with TRBJ1-2, with D possibly being TRBD1 (5 bases). The germline gives CDR1 WNHNN, CDR2 SYGVQD (reference sequence). Trimming took 3 bases from V and 6 from J, leaving 8 bases between them. The CDR3 spans 12 residues. CDR3 sequence (DNA): TGCGCCAGCAGTGACCAGGGAGATGGCTACACCTTC. This translates into CASSDQGDGYTF.

On this clone: The sample contains more than one DNA sequence encoding this CDR3. The chain carries TRBV7-6 and TRBJ2-3, with D possibly TRBD2 on 6 matching bases. The V gene lost 1 base and the J gene lost 4 bases, with 9 bases spanning the gap. Looked up from germline, CDR1 is SGHVS and CDR2 is FNYEAQ. This CDR3 has 14 residues. The CDR3 here is CASSLGTGADTQYF. For the CDR3, the DNA is TGTGCCAGCAGCTTAGGGACGGGAGCAGATACGCAGTATTTT.

The rearrangement uses TRBV11-3 and TRBJ2-5, with D unclear. Per the germline V gene, CDR1 is SGHNT and CDR2 is YENEEA. CDR3 length: 16 amino acids. The V end was cut by 1 base, the J end by 2 bases, with 14 bases between. The CDR3 DNA sequence: TGTGCCAGCAGCTTAGCCGGATGGGGAACTCAAGAGACCCAGTACTTC. Amino acids: CASSLAGWGTQETQYF.

In its sample, this clone was seen once. The V gene is TRBV6-1, the J gene TRBJ2-6; D unclear. Germline assignment: CDR1 MNHNS and CDR2 SASEGT. The CDR3 is made up of 15 amino acids. Deletions cut 4 bases from V and 1 base from J, with 8 bases between. The chain's CDR3 is CASSVSVSGANVLTF. CDR3 in DNA: TGTGCCAGCAGTGTATCGGTTTCTGGGGCCAACGTCCTGACTTTC.

V is TRBV19 and J is TRBJ1-2; 7 bases are shared with TRBD1. CDR3 length equals 15 residues. Germline V gene sequence: CDR1 LNHDA, CDR2 SQIVND (reference sequence). The J segment lost 4 bases and the V segment lost 4 bases, leaving 9 bases of the junction unmatched. For the CDR3, the DNA is TGTGCCAGTAGTACCAAGGGACAGAGCGGCTATGGCTACACCTTC. It specifies CASSTKGQSGYGYTF.

This chain joins TRBV7-7 and TRBJ2-7; D is uncertain. Germline V gives CDR1 SSHAT, CDR2 FNYEAQ (reference sequence). The CDR3 loop spans 13 amino acids. V lost 0 bases, J lost 1 base, and 4 bases lay in between. CDR3 residues: CASSLAGSYEQYF. Here the CDR3 DNA reads TGTGCCAGCAGCTTAGCGGGGTCCTACGAGCAGTACTTC.

The chain couples TRBV5-8 to TRBJ2-1; 10 positions agree with TRBD2. CDR1 and CDR2 from the germline V gene are SGHTS and YDEGEE. V shed 4 bases, J shed 4 bases, and the junction held 5 bases outside the gene matches. The CDR3 sequence is 15 residues long. CDR3 DNA: TGTGCCAGCAGCAGCCTGACTAGCGGGTACAATGAGCAGTTCTTC. Protein product: CASSSLTSGYNEQFF.

This sequence joins TRBV19 and TRBJ2-7; 9 positions match TRBD1. The germline CDR1 and CDR2 sequences are LNHDA and SQIVND (reference sequence). Trimming took 1 base from V and 6 from J; bases not matched to a gene: 4. This CDR3 has 14 residues. CDR3 sequence: CASSIVGTGPEQYF. In DNA, the CDR3 is TGTGCCAGTAGTATAGTTGGGACAGGGCCCGAGCAGTACTTC.